The entry that follows covers one T cell receptor (beta chain) sequence. Extraction of RNA preceded its reverse transcription into cDNA, which served as the sequencing template. Only in-frame clones appear in the TCRdb table, and some are missing; sequencing was by immunoSEQ multiplex PCR. The sample lists 200,000 to 250,000 clones; 35% to 40% were seen once. Trimming stripped 3 bases from V and 5 bases from J, with 18 bases between. Germline V gene lookup returns CDR1 SGHRS and CDR2 YFSETQ. This CDR3 contains 15 residues. This entry comes from a study of CD8+ T cells in alopecia areata. The overall study: Twice a day, 5 to 10 mg of oral tofacitinib was administered to treated patients.

Described treatment: oral pan-JAK inhibitor, 5-10 mg twice daily. The material was CD4+ T cells sorted from blood, obtained at approximately week 30, from a patient treated with tofacitinib. The chain employs TRBV5-1 and TRBJ2-7; a possible D gene is TRBD2 (6 bases). This receptor was obtained from a human donor with alopecia areata. CDR3 nucleotides: TGCGCCAGCAGCTGGGGGGACCGGGATGTTGACGAGCAGTACTTC. This translates into CASSWGDRDVDEQYF.